These 11 T cell receptor beta chains were sequenced from one sample in a study of blood T cells in healthy people across ages (dated by TCRdb to the mid-2010s). Libraries were made using 5' RACE. Data came from an Illumina HiSeq 2500. The second PCR ran for roughly 7 to 12 cycles and used a J-beta primer mix along with a sample-barcoded 5' primer. In TCRdb, the public reads were trimmed at Q25 with fastp and aligned with MiXCR, with productive beta chains retained. Every entry covers one CDR3 protein and lists the most common genes and DNA from its rows. The sample contains fewer than 900,000 distinct CDR3 sequences, approximately 39% of them found a single time. 20% to 25% of the sample is held by the ten biggest clonotypes. The sample was blood. The receptors were sampled from a woman aged 55-69 years in good health.

The rearrangement links TRBV29-1 to TRBJ2-5; a weak D match, TRBD2 (5 bases). This CDR3 contains 12 residues. Trimming removed 7 bases from V and 4 bases from J, with 13 bases in between. CDR1 is SQVTM, CDR2 ANQGSEA, per germline. The CDR3, as DNA: TGCAGCGATGTCGGGGTCGGAGAGACCCAGTACTTC. This encodes CSDVGVGETQYF.

This clonotype has ten or more counts. J is TRBJ1-1 and V is TRBV5-1, with 8 nucleotides matching TRBD1. This CDR3 spans 14 amino acids. Unmatched junction bases numbered 3, after V lost 4 bases and J lost 1 base. Germline loops: CDR1 SGHRS, CDR2 YFSETQ. The CDR3 loop reads CASSGGQENTEAFF. In nucleotides, the CDR3 is TGCGCCAGCAGCGGGGGACAGGAGAACACTGAAGCTTTCTTT.

V usage is TRBV18 and J usage is TRBJ2-7; 8 nucleotides match TRBD1. The J call could be wrong; TRBJ2-5 is a better fit for the DNA end. The CDR3 sequence is 15 residues long. Germline CDR1 and CDR2: KGHSH and LQKENI. CDR3 sequence (DNA): TGTGCCAGCTCACCGAGCAATCAACAGGGGGGGACCCAGTACTTC. It translates to CASSPSNQQGGTQYF.

This sequence joins TRBV20-1 and TRBJ2-5; D not resolved. The ends were cut back, 8 bases at V and 3 bases at J, with 19 bases in the middle. Looked up from germline, CDR1 is DFQATT and CDR2 is SNEGSKA (reference sequence). The CDR3 sequence is 14 residues long. The CDR3 here is CSPSPEAAEETQYF. DNA for the CDR3: TGCAGTCCAAGCCCCGAAGCAGCAGAAGAGACCCAGTACTTC.

As concerns this clonotype: A read error is possible here, since a much larger clone lies one base away. The chain carries TRBV7-2 and TRBJ2-1; D might be TRBD2 (6 bases). This CDR3 region has 15 residues. Germline CDR1 and CDR2: SGHTA and FQGNSA. V was trimmed by 0 bases and J by 10 bases, leaving 16 bases between them. CDR3 sequence reads: CASSLALTSQGEQFF. CDR3 DNA: TGTGCCAGCAGCTTAGCGTTGACTAGTCAGGGCGAGCAGTTCTTC.

Only a few counts were recorded for this clonotype. V gene TRBV6-5 combines with J gene TRBJ2-5, with D maybe TRBD1 (6 bases). From germline, CDR1 is MNHEY and CDR2 SVGAGI. Trimming removed 1 base at V and 2 bases at J, with 17 bases between. The CDR3 runs 17 residues. CDR3 residues: CASSYLGVDRTQETQYF. The CDR3 region has the DNA TGTGCCAGCAGTTACTTGGGAGTAGACAGGACTCAAGAGACCCAGTACTTC.

The CDR3 is CASSVAGTGPHEQYF. CDR3 nucleotides: TGTGCCAGCAGCGTTGCCGGGACAGGGCCCCACGAGCAGTACTTC. The rearrangement uses TRBV7-3 and TRBJ2-7; TRBD1 matches 9 bases. Per germline, CDR1 SGHTA and CDR2 FQGTGA. The CDR3 consists of 15 residues. The J segment lost 5 bases and the V segment lost 5 bases, leaving 10 bases of the junction unmatched.

The count of this clonotype is one. This sequence joins TRBV2 and TRBJ1-1; D is possibly TRBD1 (6 bases). Germline-derived CDR1 and CDR2 are SNHLY and FYNNEI. CDR3 length equals 12 residues. V was cut by 6 bases and J by 6 bases, with 11 bases left in between. The CDR3 sequence: CASRSTGSEAFF. The DNA for the CDR3 is TGTGCCAGCAGGTCTACAGGGTCTGAAGCTTTCTTT.

This clonotype came up once. The chain couples TRBV6-6 to TRBJ2-3; unclear D gene. Trimming removed 2 bases at V and 7 bases at J, with 7 bases between. CDR3 size: 12 residues. Germline lookup yields CDR1 MNHNY and CDR2 SVGAGI (reference sequence). Here the CDR3 DNA reads TGTGCCAGCAGTTACGACACCTATACGCAGTATTTT. The encoded protein is CASSYDTYTQYF.

V gene TRBV5-1 combines with J gene TRBJ2-6; TRBD1 matches 8 bases. Unmatched junction bases numbered 16, after V lost 5 bases and J lost 0 bases. The germline CDR1 and CDR2 sequences are SGHRS and YFSETQ. This CDR3 region has 20 residues. CDR3 sequence (DNA): TGCGCCAGCAGTTACCCAATGGGACAGGCCTATAGCTCTGGGGCCAACGTCCTGACTTTC. As protein: CASSYPMGQAYSSGANVLTF.

V is TRBV6-2 or TRBV6-3 and J is TRBJ2-7; TRBD2 matches at 7 bases. This CDR3 has 14 amino acids. J lost 2 bases, V lost 5 bases, and 6 bases had no gene match. Germline CDR1 MNHEY, CDR2 SVGEGT. The CDR3 DNA reads as TGTGCCAGCAGTGTCTCTAGCGGTACCTACGAGCAGTACTTC. The encoded protein is CASSVSSGTYEQYF.